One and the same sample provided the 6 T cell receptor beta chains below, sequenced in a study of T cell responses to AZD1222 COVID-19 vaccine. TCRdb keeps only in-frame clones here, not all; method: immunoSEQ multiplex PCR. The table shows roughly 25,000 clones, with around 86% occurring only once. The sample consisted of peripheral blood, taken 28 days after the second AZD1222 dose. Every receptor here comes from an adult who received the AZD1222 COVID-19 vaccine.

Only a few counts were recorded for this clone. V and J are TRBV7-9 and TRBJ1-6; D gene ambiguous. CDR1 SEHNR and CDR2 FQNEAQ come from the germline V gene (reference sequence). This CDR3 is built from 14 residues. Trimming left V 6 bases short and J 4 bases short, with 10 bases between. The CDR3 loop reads CASRPTEYNSPLHF. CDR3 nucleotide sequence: TGTGCCAGCAGACCAACGGAGTATAATTCACCCCTCCACTTT.

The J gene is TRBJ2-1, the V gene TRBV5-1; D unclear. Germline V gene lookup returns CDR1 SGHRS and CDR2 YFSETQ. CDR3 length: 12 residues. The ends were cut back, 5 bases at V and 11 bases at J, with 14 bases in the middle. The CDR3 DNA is TGCGCCAGCAGAGATGAGTCCCATAAGCAGTTCTTC. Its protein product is CASRDESHKQFF.

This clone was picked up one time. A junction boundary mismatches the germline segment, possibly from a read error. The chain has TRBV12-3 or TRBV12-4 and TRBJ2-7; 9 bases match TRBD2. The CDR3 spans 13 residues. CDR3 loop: CASTLAGLQWARF. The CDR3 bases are TGTGCCAGCACCCTAGCGGGGCTCCAATGGGCGAGATTC.

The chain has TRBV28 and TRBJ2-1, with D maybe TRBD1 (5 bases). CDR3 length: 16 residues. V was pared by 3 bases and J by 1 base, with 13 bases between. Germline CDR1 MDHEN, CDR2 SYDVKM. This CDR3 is CASSLGEGVSYNEQFF. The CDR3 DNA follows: TGTGCCAGCAGTTTGGGTGAAGGGGTGTCCTACAATGAGCAGTTCTTC.

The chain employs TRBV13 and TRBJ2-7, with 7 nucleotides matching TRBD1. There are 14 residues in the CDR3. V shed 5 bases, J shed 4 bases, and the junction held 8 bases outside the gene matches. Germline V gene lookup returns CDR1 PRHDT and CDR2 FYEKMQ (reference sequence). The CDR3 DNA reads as TGTGCCAGCAGCCCAGAGGGGGCAGGGTACGAGCAGTACTTC. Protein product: CASSPEGAGYEQYF.

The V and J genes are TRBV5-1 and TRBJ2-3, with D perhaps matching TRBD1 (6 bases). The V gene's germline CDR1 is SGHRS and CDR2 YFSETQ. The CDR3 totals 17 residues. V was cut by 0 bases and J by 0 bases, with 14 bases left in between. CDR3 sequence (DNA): TGCGCCAGCAGCTTGGGTATTACAGGGTTAAGCACAGATACGCAGTATTTT. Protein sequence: CASSLGITGLSTDTQYF.